This entry describes one T cell receptor (beta chain). Its antigen is still unknown. Sorted CD4+ subsets: naive, central memory, regulatory, stem cell-like memory (CD45RO/CCR7/CD25/CD127/CD95/CD27 panel). The sample is drawn from a study of beta chain features in type 1 diabetes. Study-wide context: Age, gender, cell numbers and subset yield matched between patients and controls.

Expressed TCRB transcripts were sequenced, since all the RNA that had been isolated was reverse transcribed. Using immunoSEQ multiplex PCR, the repertoire was profiled, and TCRdb retains in-frame clones only, with some absent. Of 600,000 to 700,000 clones in the sample, 10% to 15% were seen once. CDR1 and CDR2 (germline): MNHEY, SMNVEV (reference sequence). This CDR3 has 14 residues. V gave up 3 bases and J gave up 0 bases, with 8 bases separating them. Broader study findings: Across all four CD4+ subsets, people with type 1 diabetes showed modestly shorter TCRB CDR3s.

The gene calls are TRBV27 and TRBJ2-5; D not resolved. Source material: naive CD4+ T cells from blood. The sequence was collected from a man younger than 35 with type 1 diabetes. In DNA, the CDR3 is TGTGCCAGCAGTTTGATGGGGAACCAAGAGACCCAGTACTTC. Its translation: CASSLMGNQETQYF.